The clone carrying this TCR beta chain was observed a few times. Its antigen is not identified. The data are from a study of T cells in localized non-small cell lung cancer. Study-wide findings and caveats: Only one tumor region went through sequencing, so heterogeneity may still be there.

Assay used: immunoSEQ multiplex PCR; TCRdb lists only in-frame clones, some missing. Of around 1,200 clones listed, around 20% were seen once; the top ten hold 22%. This receptor was obtained from a male donor aged 60 or over with stage III lung adenocarcinoma. The sequences come from normal lung tissue next to the tumor, collected before any cancer treatment.

This CDR3 is CASSPLNVEGGTGELFF. The CDR3 DNA reads TGTGCCAGCAGCCCCCTGAATGTTGAGGGTGGCACCGGGGAGCTGTTTTTT. This sequence joins TRBV11-3 and TRBJ2-2, with D perhaps matching TRBD2 (5 bases). CDR1 and CDR2 (germline): SGHNT, YENEEA. Trimming took 5 bases from V and 4 from J, leaving 20 bases between them. This CDR3 region has 17 residues.